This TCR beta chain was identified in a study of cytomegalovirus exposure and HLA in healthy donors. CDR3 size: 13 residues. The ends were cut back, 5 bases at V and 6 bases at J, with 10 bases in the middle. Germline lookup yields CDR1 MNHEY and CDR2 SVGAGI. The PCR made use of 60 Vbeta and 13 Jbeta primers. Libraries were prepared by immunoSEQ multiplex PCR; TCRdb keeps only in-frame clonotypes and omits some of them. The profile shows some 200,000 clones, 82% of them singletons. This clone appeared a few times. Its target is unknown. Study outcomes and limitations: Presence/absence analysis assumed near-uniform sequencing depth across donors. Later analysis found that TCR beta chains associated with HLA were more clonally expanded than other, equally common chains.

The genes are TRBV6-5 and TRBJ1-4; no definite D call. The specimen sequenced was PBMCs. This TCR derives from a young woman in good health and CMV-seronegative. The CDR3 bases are TGTGCCAGCAGTCGCAACGGGGATGAAAAACTGTTTTTT. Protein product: CASSRNGDEKLFF.